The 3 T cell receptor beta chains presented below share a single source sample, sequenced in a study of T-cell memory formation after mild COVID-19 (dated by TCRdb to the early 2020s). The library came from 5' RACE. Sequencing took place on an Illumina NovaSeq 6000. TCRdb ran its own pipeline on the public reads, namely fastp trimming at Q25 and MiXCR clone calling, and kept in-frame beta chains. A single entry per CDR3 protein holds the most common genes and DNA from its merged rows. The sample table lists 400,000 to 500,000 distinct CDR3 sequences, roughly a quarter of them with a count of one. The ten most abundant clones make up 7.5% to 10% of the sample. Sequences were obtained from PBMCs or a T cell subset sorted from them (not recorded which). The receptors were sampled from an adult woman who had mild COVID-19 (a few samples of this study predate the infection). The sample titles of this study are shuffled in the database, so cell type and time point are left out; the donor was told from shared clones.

The CDR3: CASSPTWGAFF. DNA for the CDR3: TGTGCCAGCAGCCCCACTTGGGGAGCTTTCTTT. V is TRBV14 and J is TRBJ1-1; no definite D call. V dropped 4 bases and J dropped 10 bases, with 10 bases sitting between them. The CDR3 runs 11 residues. Germline V gene lookup returns CDR1 SGHDN and CDR2 FVKESK.

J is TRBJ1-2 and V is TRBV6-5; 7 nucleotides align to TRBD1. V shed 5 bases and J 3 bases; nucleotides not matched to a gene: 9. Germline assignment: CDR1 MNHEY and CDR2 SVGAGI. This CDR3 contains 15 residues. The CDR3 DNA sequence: TGTGCCAGCAGTCCCGGGAGGGGGCTGGACTATGGCTACACCTTC. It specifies CASSPGRGLDYGYTF.

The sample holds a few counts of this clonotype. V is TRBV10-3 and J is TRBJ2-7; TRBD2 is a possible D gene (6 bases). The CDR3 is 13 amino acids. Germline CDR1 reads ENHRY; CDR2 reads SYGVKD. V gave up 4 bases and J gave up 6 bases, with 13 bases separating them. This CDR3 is CAISGQGLGEQYF. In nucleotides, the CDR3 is TGTGCCATCAGTGGTCAGGGACTGGGCGAGCAGTACTTC.